This T cell receptor beta chain came from a study of blood T cells in healthy people across ages. V gave up 7 bases and J gave up 0 bases, with 12 bases separating them. The germline V gene has CDR1 SNHLY and CDR2 FYNNEI. This CDR3 is 14 amino acids long. Alongside a J-beta primer mix, a sample-barcoded 5' primer served in a second PCR lasting roughly 6 to 11 cycles. TCRdb recomputed calls from the 5' RACE reads with MiXCR, one row per CDR3 protein. The repertoire has approximately 1.5 million distinct CDR3 sequences, about 31% of them found once; the top ten carry about 10%. Study-wide points: Higher naive T cell percentage went strongly together with higher TCR beta diversity.

A word on this clonotype: Its matching antigen is unknown.

The donors, aged roughly 6 to 90, were healthy Caucasians from Russia. PBMCs were isolated at a quantity of at least 7 million per sample. V and J are TRBV2 and TRBJ1-2, with D unclear. The clonotype originates from a woman aged 30 to 39 in good health. The sequenced material came from blood. CDR3 in DNA: TGTGCCAGCACCCCGAGTCAGACTAACTATGGCTACACCTTC. Protein sequence: CASTPSQTNYGYTF.